A single sample is the source of the 20 T cell receptor beta chains below, sequenced in a study of post-analysis software for immune sequencing data (dated by TCRdb to the mid-2010s). Library prep was done by PCR. TCRdb lists the instrument as Illumina HiSeq 2500. To reduce PCR and sequencing biases, unique molecular identifiers were incorporated into the TCR beta cDNA libraries. Clones were called with MiXCR by TCRdb after fastp trimmed the public reads at Q25, and only in-frame beta chains were retained. All rows with the same CDR3 protein become a single entry with the most common DNA and genes. The sample has hundreds of thousands of distinct CDR3 sequences on record, about 50% of them singletons. The top ten clones comprise approximately 4.5% of the sample. These receptors have no identified antigens. What the work shows at the level of the full study, not this receptor alone: Patients showed significantly higher frequencies than controls for several TRBV segments, among them TRBV5-6, TRBV5-1 and TRBV20-1.

Input material: blood. The source is a girl aged 10 to 17 with multiple sclerosis.

Concerning this clonotype: One end of the junction does not line up with germline, which may come from a read error. This chain's CDR3 is CASSPGVAGVSYNEQVF. CDR3 DNA: TGCGCCAGCAGCCCCGGGGTAGCGGGAGTATCATACAATGAGCAGGTCTTC. The rearrangement uses TRBV4-1 and TRBJ2-1; 9 positions match TRBD2. Germline V gene sequence: CDR1 MGHRA, CDR2 YSYEKL. This CDR3 spans 17 amino acids.

The rearrangement links TRBV5-1 to TRBJ2-1; 7 bases agree with TRBD1. CDR1 and CDR2 from the germline V gene are SGHRS and YFSETQ. The CDR3 runs to 12 residues. V lost 6 bases, J lost 9 bases, and 6 bases stayed unmatched. DNA of the CDR3: TGCGCCAGCACCAGGGGGTGGAGTGAGCAGTTCTTC. Its protein product is CASTRGWSEQFF.

This chain links TRBV5-1 with TRBJ2-1, with TRBD2 identical over 10 bases. The J segment lost 9 bases and the V segment lost 4 bases, leaving 22 bases of the junction unmatched. The CDR3 is made up of 19 amino acids. CDR1 is SGHRS, CDR2 YFSETQ, per germline. CDR3: CASSPRWILGTSVDGEQFF. In DNA form, the CDR3 reads TGCGCCAGCAGCCCGCGGTGGATACTAGGGACTAGCGTTGACGGTGAGCAGTTCTTC.

The chain couples TRBV14 to TRBJ1-2; D gene ambiguous. The V end lost 0 bases, the J end lost 0 bases, and 8 bases lay between the germline ends. The CDR3 totals 15 residues. Per germline, CDR1 SGHDN and CDR2 FVKESK. The CDR3 reads CASSQEIWSNYGYTF. The CDR3 nucleotides are TGTGCCAGCAGCCAAGAAATTTGGTCTAACTATGGCTACACCTTC. The whole variable domain, remainder taken from reference TRBV14 and TRBJ1-2, is EAGVTQFPSHSVIEKGQTVTLRCDPISGHDNLYWYRRVMGKEIKFLLHFVKESKQDESGMPNNRFLAERTGGTYSTLKVQPAELEDSGVYFCASSQEIWSNYGYTFGSGTRLTVV.

This clonotype was counted between two and nine times. The rearrangement links TRBV12-3 or TRBV12-4 to TRBJ1-2, with D possibly matching TRBD1 (6 bases). This CDR3 has 15 amino acids. V dropped 3 bases and J dropped 4 bases, with 15 bases sitting between them. The CDR3 nucleotides read TGTGCCAGCAGTTTCCCACAGGGTGAGTCCTATGGCTACACCTTC. It codes for CASSFPQGESYGYTF.

As concerns this clonotype: The junction departs from germline at one end; a sequencing error may be responsible. CDR3 nucleotide sequence: TGTGCCAGCACCTTAGCGGGAGGGCGACAAGAGCAGTACTTC. It translates to CASTLAGGRQEQYF. The rearrangement uses TRBV7-9 and TRBJ2-7, with 11 bases that match TRBD2. This CDR3 contains 14 residues. CDR1 is SEHNR, CDR2 FQNEAQ, per germline (reference sequence).

V and J are TRBV7-2 and TRBJ2-4, with D uncertain. The J call may be mistaken, given a closer DNA end match to TRBJ2-7. The CDR3 is 13 residues long. The V gene's germline CDR1 is SGHTA and CDR2 FQGNSA. As DNA, the CDR3 is TGTGCCAGCAGCTTCCAGGCCCCCTACGAGCAGTACTTC. Amino acids: CASSFQAPYEQYF.

In its sample, this clonotype was seen a few times. The chain is built from TRBV20-1 and TRBJ2-1; 8 positions match TRBD2. Germline V lookup: CDR1 DFQATT, CDR2 SNEGSKA (reference sequence). CDR3 length equals 15 residues. Trimming at V came to 3 bases and at J to 6 bases, leaving 10 bases not matched to a gene. CDR3 region: CSARAGTRGINEQFF. CDR3 coding DNA: TGCAGTGCTAGGGCCGGGACTAGAGGAATCAATGAGCAGTTCTTC.

The rearrangement links TRBV19 to TRBJ1-1; TRBD1 is a possible D gene (6 bases). The CDR3 is 15 residues long. With 2 bases removed from V and 1 base from J, the gap between germline ends came to 11 bases. From germline, CDR1 is LNHDA and CDR2 SQIVND (reference sequence). CDR3 sequence: CASSIMGTSNTEAFF. The CDR3 nucleotides are TGTGCCAGTAGTATAATGGGGACATCGAACACTGAAGCTTTCTTT.

V gene TRBV7-9 combines with J gene TRBJ2-7, with 7 positions matching TRBD1. The CDR3 is 16 amino acids. Germline loops: CDR1 SEHNR, CDR2 FQNEAQ (reference sequence). V lost 0 bases to trimming and J lost 1 base; unmatched junction nucleotides: 6. CDR3 sequence: CASSLAVKQGSYEQYF. DNA for the CDR3: TGTGCCAGCAGCTTAGCGGTTAAACAGGGGTCCTACGAGCAGTACTTC.

This rearrangement joins TRBV30 to TRBJ2-3; 7 bases align to TRBD2. Germline V gene sequence: CDR1 GTSNPN, CDR2 SVGIG (reference sequence). The V and J ends lost 5 bases and 2 bases, in that order; junction bases with no gene match: 13. This CDR3 spans 16 amino acids. CDR3 sequence: CAWLGKSGAHTDTQYF. The CDR3 nucleotides are TGTGCCTGGTTGGGGAAGAGCGGGGCCCACACAGATACGCAGTATTTT.

This clonotype turned up a few times. V and J are TRBV7-9 and TRBJ1-6; weak D call: TRBD1 (6 bases). V was trimmed by 5 bases and J by 10 bases, leaving 15 bases between them. The CDR3 is 14 amino acids. From germline, CDR1 is SEHNR and CDR2 FQNEAQ (reference sequence). The CDR3 region is CASSPHRERSPLHF. CDR3 DNA: TGTGCCAGCAGCCCCCACAGGGAACGGTCACCCCTCCACTTT.

This clonotype appeared a few times. The rearrangement joins TRBV27 to TRBJ2-5; TRBD1 agrees at 7 bases. Judging by the DNA end, TRBJ2-7 fits better; the J call may be wrong. CDR1 and CDR2 (germline): MNHEY, SMNVEV (reference sequence). The CDR3 extends over 12 amino acids. CDR3 protein: CASGDRAYEQYF. In DNA form, the CDR3 reads TGTGCCAGCGGGGACAGAGCCTACGAGCAGTACTTC.

V usage is TRBV10-3 and J usage is TRBJ1-2; D is possibly TRBD1 (6 bases). CDR3 length equals 13 residues. Germline CDR1 ENHRY, CDR2 SYGVKD. Trimming left V 0 bases short and J 5 bases short, with 7 bases between. The CDR3, as DNA: TGTGCCATCAGTGAGTCCGGACAGTATGGCTACACCTTC. Protein sequence: CAISESGQYGYTF.

This chain links TRBV20-1 with TRBJ2-7; perhaps TRBD2 as D (6 bases). The V end lost 2 bases, the J end lost 7 bases, and 21 bases lay between the germline ends. The CDR3 is made up of 15 amino acids. Germline V CDR1 and CDR2: DFQATT, SNEGSKA (reference sequence). CDR3 DNA sequence: TGCAGTGCTAGACTACCCCGGGCAACCCGGGGGGAGCAGTACTTC. Its translation is CSARLPRATRGEQYF.

The CDR3 protein is CSASLILAGRYGDEQFF. The CDR3 DNA reads as TGCAGTGCTAGTCTTATCCTAGCGGGAAGGTATGGCGATGAGCAGTTCTTC. The chain has TRBV20-1 and TRBJ2-1; TRBD2 agrees at 9 bases. This CDR3 contains 17 residues. From germline, CDR1 is DFQATT and CDR2 SNEGSKA (reference sequence). V shed 3 bases, J shed 8 bases, and the junction held 17 bases outside the gene matches.

The chain couples TRBV20-1 to TRBJ2-4; no clear D gene. With the DNA end fitting TRBJ2-7 better, the J assignment may be wrong. Germline V lookup: CDR1 DFQATT, CDR2 SNEGSKA (reference sequence). This CDR3 is built from 14 residues. The CDR3 loop is CSARDSRRGYEQYF. CDR3 DNA: TGCAGTGCTAGAGATAGTCGTCGTGGTTACGAGCAGTACTTC.

This sequence joins TRBV5-1 and TRBJ1-2; maybe TRBD1 (6 bases). CDR3 length: 17 amino acids. CDR1 is SGHRS and CDR2 is YFSETQ in the germline V gene. Between the trimmed V and J ends, which lost 0 bases and 5 bases, there was a span of 20 bases. CDR3 in DNA: TGCGCCAGCAGCTTGGGGGACCGACAGGCGGCGTCGTATGGCTACACCTTC. Protein sequence: CASSLGDRQAASYGYTF.

The chain joins TRBV15 to TRBJ2-7; D uncertain. CDR1 and CDR2 from the germline V gene are LNHNV and YYDKDF (reference sequence). CDR3 length equals 13 residues. Between the trimmed V and J ends, which lost 1 base and 9 bases, there was a span of 13 bases. The CDR3 loop reads CATSRASGTGQYF. The CDR3 DNA is TGTGCCACCAGCAGAGCTTCAGGCACCGGGCAGTACTTC.

This clonotype was found a few times. V is TRBV20-1 and J is TRBJ2-1, with 11 bases fitting TRBD2. Germline V lookup: CDR1 DFQATT, CDR2 SNEGSKA (reference sequence). The CDR3 is 18 amino acids. J was trimmed by 12 bases and V by 3 bases; bases with no gene match: 22. CDR3 protein: CSARVPPSTSGRGAVQFF. CDR3 coding DNA: TGCAGTGCTAGGGTCCCCCCCTCCACTAGCGGGAGAGGGGCAGTGCAGTTCTTC.